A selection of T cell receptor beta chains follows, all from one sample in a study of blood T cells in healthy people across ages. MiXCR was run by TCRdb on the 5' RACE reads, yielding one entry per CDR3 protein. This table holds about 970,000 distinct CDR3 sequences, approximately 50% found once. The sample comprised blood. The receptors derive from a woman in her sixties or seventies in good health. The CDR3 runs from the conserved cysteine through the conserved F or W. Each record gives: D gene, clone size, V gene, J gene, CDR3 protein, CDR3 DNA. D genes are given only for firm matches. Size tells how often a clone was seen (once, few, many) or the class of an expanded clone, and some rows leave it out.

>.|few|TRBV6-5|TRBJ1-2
CASSYTRQGTGTYGYTF
TGTGCCAGCAGTTACACACGACAAGGCACAGGAACCTATGGCTACACCTTC
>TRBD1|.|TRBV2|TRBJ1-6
CASTGTGFSPLHF
TGTGCCAGCACAGGGACAGGGTTTTCACCCCTCCACTTT
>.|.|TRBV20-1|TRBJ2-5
CSAILDETQYF
TGCAGTGCTATCCTGGATGAGACCCAGTACTTC
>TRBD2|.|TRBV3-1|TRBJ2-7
CASTPTGSGRARYEQYF
TGTGCCAGCACCCCGACAGGTAGCGGGAGGGCCAGATACGAGCAGTACTTC
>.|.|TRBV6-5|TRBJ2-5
CASSQSGAETQYF
TGTGCCAGCAGCCAGTCTGGGGCGGAGACCCAGTACTTC
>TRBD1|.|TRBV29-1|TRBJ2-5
CSGGQGASRWETQYF
TGCAGCGGGGGACAGGGGGCATCACGCTGGGAGACCCAGTACTTC
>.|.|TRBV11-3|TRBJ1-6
CASSLYGDSPLHF
TGTGCCAGCAGCTTATACGGGGATTCACCCCTCCACTTT
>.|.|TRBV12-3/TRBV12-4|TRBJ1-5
CASSSDGNQPQHF
TGTGCCAGCAGTTCAGACGGTAATCAGCCCCAGCATTTT
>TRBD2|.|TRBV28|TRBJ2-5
CASKIAGVARETQYF
TGTGCCAGCAAAATAGCGGGAGTAGCGCGAGAGACCCAGTACTTC
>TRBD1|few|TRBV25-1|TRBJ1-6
CASHQGTVISPLHF
TGTGCCAGCCACCAGGGGACAGTAATTTCACCCCTCCACTTT
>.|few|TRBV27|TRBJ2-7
CASGRGVAPYEQYF
TGTGCCAGCGGACGCGGCGTGGCTCCCTACGAGCAGTACTTC
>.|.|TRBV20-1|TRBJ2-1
CSARFLAGSYNEQFF
TGCAGTGCCCGTTTCCTGGCGGGGTCCTACAATGAGCAGTTCTTC
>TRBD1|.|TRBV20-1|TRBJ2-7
CSRPGQGAYEQYF
TGCTCACGACCGGGACAGGGTGCTTACGAGCAGTACTTC
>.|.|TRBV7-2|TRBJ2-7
CASSLGQGFLEKYF
.
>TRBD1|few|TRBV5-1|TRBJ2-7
CASSTPLQGVYEQYF
TGCGCCAGCAGCACACCGCTACAGGGGGTTTACGAGCAGTACTTC
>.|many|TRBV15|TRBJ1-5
CATSRERVSNQPQHF
TGTGCCACCAGCAGAGAAAGGGTTAGCAATCAGCCCCAGCATTTT
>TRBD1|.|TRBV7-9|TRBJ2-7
CASSEQGNEQYF
TGTGCCAGCAGCGAACAGGGGAACGAGCAGTACTTC
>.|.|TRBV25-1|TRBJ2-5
CASSEMVGVLAQETQYF
TGTGCCAGCAGTGAAATGGTAGGGGTCTTGGCCCAAGAGACCCAGTACTTC
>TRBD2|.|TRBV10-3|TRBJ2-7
CAISEGGLAVYEQYF
TGTGCCATCAGTGAGGGGGGACTAGCGGTCTACGAGCAGTACTTC
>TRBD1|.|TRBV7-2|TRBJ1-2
CASSLTGADYGYTF
TGTGCCAGCAGCTTGACAGGGGCCGACTATGGCTACACCTTC
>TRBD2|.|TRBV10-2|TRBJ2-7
CASSDLIAGVRPAEQYF
TGCGCCAGCAGTGATCTGATAGCGGGAGTACGCCCAGCCGAGCAGTACTTC
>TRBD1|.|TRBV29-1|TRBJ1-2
CSVNLQGVGGGYTF
TGCAGCGTTAACCTACAGGGGGTGGGTGGTGGCTACACCTTC
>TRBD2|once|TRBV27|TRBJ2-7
CASTKGSAGGFRYEQYF
TGTGCCAGCACAAAAGGTAGCGCGGGAGGATTTCGCTACGAGCAGTACTTC
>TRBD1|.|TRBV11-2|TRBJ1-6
CASSTRPGTGGNSPLHF
TGTGCCAGCAGCACGCGACCCGGGACAGGGGGAAATTCACCCCTCCACTTT
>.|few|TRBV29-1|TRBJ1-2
CSVGLPGGDYGYTF
TGCAGCGTGGGCCTCCCGGGAGGGGACTATGGCTACACCTTC
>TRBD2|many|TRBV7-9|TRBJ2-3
CASSSIVAAGVDTQYF
TGTGCCAGCAGCTCTATCGTAGCTGCGGGAGTGGATACGCAGTATTTT
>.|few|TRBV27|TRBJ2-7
CASAKGTVFYEQYF
TGTGCCAGCGCTAAAGGGACTGTTTTCTACGAGCAGTACTTC
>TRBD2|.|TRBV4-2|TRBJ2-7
CASSQPSGTTYEQYF
TGTGCCAGCAGCCAACCTAGCGGGACCACCTACGAGCAGTACTTC
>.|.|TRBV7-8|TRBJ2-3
CASSLRIRGGTDTQYF
TGTGCCAGCAGCTTAAGGATAAGGGGGGGCACAGATACGCAGTATTTT
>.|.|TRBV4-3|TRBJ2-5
CASSSVGQETQYF
TGCGCCAGCAGCTCCGTTGGCCAAGAGACCCAGTACTTC
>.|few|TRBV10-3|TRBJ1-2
CAISDGGVGYTF
TGTGCCATCAGTGATGGAGGGGTCGGCTACACCTTC
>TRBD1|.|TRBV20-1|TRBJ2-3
CSAYGTGARVDTQYF
TGCAGTGCTTACGGGACAGGGGCGAGAGTGGATACGCAGTATTTT
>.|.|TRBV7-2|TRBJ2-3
CASSSTRGTDTQYF
TGTGCCAGCAGCTCCACTAGGGGCACAGATACGCAGTATTTT
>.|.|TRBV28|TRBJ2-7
CASSPLAGPLVNEQYF
TGTGCCAGCAGCCCATTAGCAGGGCCACTAGTTAACGAGCAGTACTTC
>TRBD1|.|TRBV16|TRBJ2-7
CASGSEGAGPYEQYF
TGTGCCAGTGGATCAGAGGGGGCGGGCCCCTACGAGCAGTACTTC
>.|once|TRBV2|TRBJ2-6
CASSERGRSGANVLTF
TGTGCCAGCAGTGAACGGGGGCGCTCTGGGGCCAACGTCCTGACTTTC
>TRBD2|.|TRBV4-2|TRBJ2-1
CASSQASGSSYNEQFF
TGTGCCAGCAGCCAAGCTAGCGGGAGCTCCTACAATGAGCAGTTCTTC
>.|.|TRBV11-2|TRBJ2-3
CASSLGGPVDTQYF
TGTGCCAGCAGCTTAGGAGGCCCAGTAGATACGCAGTATTTT
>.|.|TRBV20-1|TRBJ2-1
CSARGPPEQFF
TGCAGTGCTAGAGGTCCCCCTGAGCAGTTCTTC
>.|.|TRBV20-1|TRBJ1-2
CSAKSWPVRYGYTF
TGCAGTGCTAAGTCGTGGCCGGTGCGGTATGGCTACACCTTC
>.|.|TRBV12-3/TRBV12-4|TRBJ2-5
CASSFPSTVDSEQYF
TGTGCCAGCAGTTTCCCTAGCACGGTAGATAGTGAGCAGTACTTC
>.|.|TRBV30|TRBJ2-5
CAWSWTEETQYF
TGTGCCTGGAGTTGGACCGAGGAGACCCAGTACTTC